The 8 T cell receptor beta chains below come from one sample, sequenced in a study of OX40 agonist ivuxolimab in advanced cancers. The repertoire was sequenced with immunoSEQ multiplex PCR; TCRdb's copy has only in-frame clones and lacks some. The sample yields 100,000 to 130,000 clones, 80% to 95% seen once. The material was CD4+ or CD8+ T cells sorted from blood, obtained in a trial of the OX40 agonist ivuxolimab. These receptors originate from an adult with an advanced solid tumor such as melanoma, head and neck, liver or kidney cancer.

This chain joins TRBV5-1 and TRBJ2-2; 7 positions match TRBD2. J was trimmed by 6 bases and V by 4 bases; bases with no gene match: 9. This CDR3 region has 15 residues. Germline CDR1 is SGHRS and CDR2 is YFSETQ. The CDR3 protein is CASSRRGSTAGELFF. CDR3 nucleotides: TGCGCCAGCAGCCGACGCGGGAGTACGGCCGGGGAGCTGTTTTTT. The variable domain in full, with the rest retrieved from reference TRBV5-1 and TRBJ2-2, is KAGVTQTPRYLIKTRGQQVTLSCSPISGHRSVSWYQQTPGQGLQFLFEYFSETQRNKGNFPGRFSGRQFSNSRSEMNVSTLELGDSALYLCASSRRGSTAGELFFGEGSRLTVL.

The rearrangement joins TRBV5-5 to TRBJ2-3; weak D call: TRBD2 (6 bases). Per germline, CDR1 SGHKS and CDR2 YYEKEE (reference sequence). The length of the CDR3 is 15 residues. Deletions cut 1 base from V and 2 bases from J, with 11 bases between. The DNA for the CDR3 is TGTGCCAGCAGCTTGCTCGGGGGATACACAGATACGCAGTATTTT. Translating it yields CASSLLGGYTDTQYF.

The chain has TRBV27 and TRBJ2-7; weak D call: TRBD2 (6 bases). V gave up 6 bases and J gave up 5 bases, with 14 bases separating them. This CDR3 comprises 13 residues. Germline V gene sequence: CDR1 MNHEY, CDR2 SMNVEV (reference sequence). CDR3 loop: CASRYTGANEQYF. The CDR3 DNA reads TGTGCCAGCAGGTATACGGGAGCAAACGAGCAGTACTTC.

This chain uses TRBV5-8 with TRBJ2-4; D perhaps matches TRBD2 (5 bases). Germline-derived CDR1 and CDR2 are SGHTS and YDEGEE. The CDR3 has 14 residues. V lost 4 bases, J lost 6 bases, and 14 bases lay in between. CDR3 in amino acids: CASSARDHRNIQYF. Written as DNA, the CDR3 is TGTGCCAGCAGCGCCCGGGATCACCGAAACATTCAGTACTTC.

V gene TRBV11-3 combines with J gene TRBJ2-5, with D possibly being TRBD2 (5 bases). Germline CDR1 and CDR2: SGHNT and YENEEA. The CDR3 covers 14 residues. Trimming removed 3 bases at V and 5 bases at J, with 13 bases between. This CDR3 reads CASSFRDPAETQYF. The CDR3 nucleotides are TGTGCCAGCAGCTTCCGGGATCCAGCCGAGACCCAGTACTTC.

The J gene is TRBJ1-2, the V gene TRBV6-6, with TRBD1 identical over 8 bases. CDR1 and CDR2 from the germline V gene are MNHNY and SVGAGI (reference sequence). V dropped 4 bases and J dropped 4; count of bases not matched to a gene: 8. The CDR3 is 15 residues long. CDR3 region: CASSSHTGGIYGYTF. The CDR3 DNA reads TGTGCCAGCAGTTCACACACAGGGGGAATCTATGGCTACACCTTC.

The rearrangement links TRBV7-9 to TRBJ2-5; 10 bases agree with TRBD1. The end of the DNA aligns better with TRBJ2-7, so the J call may be wrong. The CDR3 consists of 16 residues. Germline V CDR1 and CDR2: SEHNR, FQNEAQ (reference sequence). The CDR3 coding sequence is TGTGCCAGCAGCTTAGACCCGGGACAGGGGTCTCACGAGCAGTACTTC. Encoded protein: CASSLDPGQGSHEQYF.

The V call is TRBV5-1, the J call TRBJ1-1; D not resolved. This CDR3 comprises 13 residues. From germline, CDR1 is SGHRS and CDR2 YFSETQ. V lost 0 bases to trimming and J lost 5 bases, with 8 bases between them. The CDR3 reads CASSLGEGTEAFF. The CDR3 bases are TGCGCCAGCAGCTTGGGGGAAGGAACTGAAGCTTTCTTT.